The 27 T cell receptor beta chains given below trace back to one sample, sequenced in a study of high-grade serous ovarian cancer treatment subgroups. Tumor tissue was taken before any definitive surgery or chemotherapy was given. Generated by immunoSEQ multiplex PCR, the TCRdb table keeps only in-frame clones and is missing some. Counted here are approximately 4,100 clones, 55% to 75% occurring once; the ten biggest clones make up about 12%. Sequenced: tumor tissue. These receptors all stem from a human donor with high-grade serous ovarian cancer.

The chain joins TRBV7-3 to TRBJ1-1, with D hard to call. V was cut by 0 bases and J by 5 bases, with 10 bases left in between. From germline, CDR1 is SGHTA and CDR2 FQGTGA. The CDR3 is 14 residues long. CDR3 nucleotides: TGTGCCAGCAGCTTAACACGGTTGGGGACTGAAGCTTTCTTT. As protein: CASSLTRLGTEAFF.

The chain carries TRBV19 and TRBJ2-1, with a weak D call TRBD1 (6 bases). In germline, CDR1 is LNHDA, CDR2 SQIVND (reference sequence). Trimming pared 4 bases from V and 0 bases from J, leaving 13 bases between. CDR3 size: 16 residues. The CDR3 here is CASSKTGQSSYNEQFF. DNA for the CDR3: TGTGCCAGTAGTAAGACAGGTCAAAGCTCCTACAATGAGCAGTTCTTC.

The chain carries TRBV5-8 and TRBJ2-5; 8 nucleotides match TRBD1. The ends lost 3 bases at V and 5 bases at J; junction bases unmatched: 12. The CDR3 length is 16 residues. Germline V gene sequence: CDR1 SGHTS, CDR2 YDEGEE. The CDR3 region is CASSWGPGQARETQYF. CDR3 bases: TGTGCCAGCAGCTGGGGGCCGGGACAGGCCCGGGAGACCCAGTACTTC.

The chain carries TRBV6-5 and TRBJ2-7, with a tentative D call TRBD2 (6 bases). V lost 8 bases to trimming and J lost 5 bases, with 19 bases between them. The germline V gene encodes CDR1 MNHEY and CDR2 SVGAGI. The CDR3 covers 14 residues. Written as DNA, the CDR3 is TGTGCCAGCCAGCGCGGGGAACAAAGCAACGAGCAGTACTTC. It codes for CASQRGEQSNEQYF.

The V call is TRBV7-9, the J call TRBJ2-3; 9 bases map to TRBD2. CDR1 is SEHNR and CDR2 is FQNEAQ in the germline V gene (reference sequence). The CDR3 is 14 amino acids. J lost 4 bases, V lost 1 base, and 0 bases had no gene match. The CDR3 nucleotides read TGTGCCAGCAGCTTAGGACTAGCGGCAGATACGCAGTATTTT. Its translation: CASSLGLAADTQYF.

The chain has TRBV27 and TRBJ1-4; 7 bases are shared with TRBD1. The germline V gene has CDR1 MNHEY and CDR2 SMNVEV (reference sequence). V lost 4 bases to trimming and J lost 10 bases; unmatched junction nucleotides: 9. The CDR3 consists of 14 residues. In DNA, the CDR3 is TGTGCCAGCAGTTCCGGCTTAGCAGGGGGAAAACTGTTTTTT. Translating it yields CASSSGLAGGKLFF. The full variable domain, with the rest looked up from reference TRBV27 and TRBJ1-4, is EAQVTQNPRYLITVTGKKLTVTCSQNMNHEYMSWYRQDPGLGLRQIYYSMNVEVTDKGDVPEGYKVSRKEKRNFPLILESPSPNQTSLYFCASSSGLAGGKLFFGSGTQLSVL.

The rearrangement links TRBV9 to TRBJ2-3, with 13 nucleotides matching TRBD2. The CDR3 covers 17 residues. Trimming at V came to 4 bases and at J to 2 bases, leaving 7 bases not matched to a gene. Germline CDR1 reads SGDLS; CDR2 reads YYNGEE. CDR3 amino acids: CASSLGLAGHHTDTQYF. CDR3 in DNA: TGTGCCAGCAGCTTGGGACTAGCGGGGCACCACACAGATACGCAGTATTTT.

The gene calls are TRBV6-1 and TRBJ1-4, with a weak D call TRBD1 (5 bases). The CDR3 extends over 14 amino acids. CDR1 and CDR2 from the germline V gene are MNHNS and SASEGT. Between the trimmed V and J ends, which lost 2 bases and 10 bases, there was a span of 14 bases. CDR3 sequence: CASSETLRRGKLFF. CDR3 bases: TGTGCCAGCAGTGAAACCCTTCGGAGGGGAAAACTGTTTTTT.

The chain carries TRBV12-5 and TRBJ2-1, with D perhaps given as TRBD1 or TRBD2 (6 bases each). Trimming removed 3 bases from V and 4 bases from J, with 13 bases in between. Germline-derived CDR1 and CDR2 are LGHNT and FRNRAP. The CDR3 totals 15 residues. The CDR3 coding sequence is TGTGCTAGTGGTTTAAGGGGGGCCTTGTACAATGAGCAGTTCTTC. Its translation is CASGLRGALYNEQFF.

V is TRBV2 and J is TRBJ1-1; weak D call: TRBD1 (6 bases). Germline V CDR1 and CDR2: SNHLY, FYNNEI. CDR3 length equals 17 residues. V lost 6 bases to trimming and J lost 0 bases, with 20 bases between them. DNA of the CDR3: TGTGCCAGCAGCCAACAGGGTGCAAGGCGTTTGAACACTGAAGCTTTCTTT. Translated: CASSQQGARRLNTEAFF.

The rearrangement joins TRBV7-2 to TRBJ1-1; D unclear. The CDR3 length is 13 residues. The germline V and J ends were trimmed by 5 bases and 4 bases, with 11 bases remaining between them. CDR1 is SGHTA and CDR2 is FQGNSA in the germline V gene. CDR3 sequence reads: CASSRAGGTEAFF. The CDR3 DNA follows: TGTGCCAGCAGCCGGGCAGGAGGCACTGAAGCTTTCTTT.

The genes are TRBV19 and TRBJ1-4; D is unclear. The CDR3 extends over 15 amino acids. Germline CDR1 LNHDA, CDR2 SQIVND (reference sequence). Trimming removed 6 bases from V and 3 bases from J, with 14 bases in between. The CDR3 region is CASRPFTEANEKLFF. DNA for the CDR3: TGTGCCAGTAGACCATTCACGGAGGCTAATGAAAAACTGTTTTTT. The full variable domain, completed using reference TRBV19 and TRBJ1-4, is DGGITQSPKYLFRKEGQNVTLSCEQNLNHDAMYWYRQDPGQGLRLIYYSQIVNDFQKGDIAEGYSVSREKKESFPLTVTSAQKNPTAFYLCASRPFTEANEKLFFGSGTQLSVL.

The chain uses TRBV27 and TRBJ2-7; 7 positions match TRBD1. V was clipped by 8 bases and J by 3 bases; unmatched bases: 13. The CDR3 runs to 15 residues. Germline assignment: CDR1 MNHEY and CDR2 SMNVEV (reference sequence). In nucleotides, the CDR3 is TGTGCCAGCCTTTACAGACAGGGTTCCTTCTACGAGCAGTACTTC. It specifies CASLYRQGSFYEQYF.

This chain links TRBV7-9 with TRBJ2-1; 14 bases line up with TRBD2. V dropped 4 bases and J dropped 0; count of bases not matched to a gene: 5. CDR1 SEHNR and CDR2 FQNEAQ come from the germline V gene (reference sequence). The CDR3 spans 18 residues. The CDR3 sequence: CASSSRTSGGSSYNEQFF. CDR3 nucleotide sequence: TGTGCCAGCAGCTCTAGGACTAGCGGGGGGTCCTCCTACAATGAGCAGTTCTTC.

The chain's CDR3 is CASSLYQGLGQPQHF. The CDR3 coding sequence is TGTGCCAGCAGCTTATATCAGGGCTTGGGTCAGCCCCAGCATTTT. This chain uses TRBV7-6 with TRBJ1-5, with D possibly TRBD1 on 5 matching bases. V lost 2 bases, J lost 6 bases, and 14 bases lay in between. The CDR3 consists of 15 residues. The germline CDR1 and CDR2 sequences are SGHVS and FNYEAQ.

V is TRBV4-3 and J is TRBJ2-2; either TRBD1 or TRBD2 may fit D (5 bases each). In germline, CDR1 is LGHNA, CDR2 YSLEER. The CDR3 sequence is 17 residues long. Trimming stripped 9 bases from V and 3 bases from J, with 23 bases between. CDR3 sequence: CARIPGPPGTYTGELFF. The DNA of the CDR3 is TGCGCCAGAATACCGGGCCCCCCGGGGACCTACACCGGGGAGCTGTTTTTT.

The gene calls are TRBV4-1 and TRBJ2-7; TRBD2 is a possible D gene (7 bases). Germline-derived CDR1 and CDR2 are MGHRA and YSYEKL. Deletions cut 0 bases from V and 0 bases from J, with 12 bases between. The CDR3 covers 16 residues. CDR3 sequence (DNA): TGCGCCAGCAGCCAAGAAAGGGGGGGAGGCTCCTACGAGCAGTACTTC. This codes for CASSQERGGGSYEQYF.

The chain carries TRBV29-1 and TRBJ2-3; 9 positions match TRBD2. The germline gives CDR1 SQVTM, CDR2 ANQGSEA. Trimming removed 5 bases from V and 7 bases from J; junction bases left unmatched: 13. This CDR3 contains 15 residues. The CDR3 sequence: CSVWASGVSLHTQYF. The CDR3 DNA reads as TGCAGCGTTTGGGCTAGCGGGGTCTCGCTGCATACGCAGTATTTT.

The V call is TRBV19, the J call TRBJ1-5, with D perhaps matching TRBD1 (6 bases). CDR1 LNHDA and CDR2 SQIVND come from the germline V gene (reference sequence). Trimming removed 9 bases at V and 2 bases at J, with 11 bases between. The CDR3 consists of 13 residues. The CDR3 sequence: CASRGAGNQPQHF. CDR3 nucleotide sequence: TGTGCCAGCAGGGGCGCGGGCAATCAGCCCCAGCATTTT.

The V call is TRBV7-9, the J call TRBJ1-1, with a weak D call TRBD1 (5 bases). V lost 6 bases and J 7 bases, leaving 15 bases between the germline ends. The CDR3 is 13 amino acids. Germline assignment: CDR1 SEHNR and CDR2 FQNEAQ (reference sequence). This chain's CDR3 is CASRSAGDGEAFF. CDR3 nucleotides: TGTGCCAGCAGATCCGCGGGGGACGGTGAAGCTTTCTTT. Full variable domain (outside the CDR3, taken from reference TRBV7-9 and TRBJ1-1): DTGVSQNPRHKITKRGQNVTFRCDPISEHNRLYWYRQTLGQGPEFLTYFQNEAQLEKSRLLSDRFSAERPKGSFSTLEIQRTEQGDSAMYLCASRSAGDGEAFFGQGTRLTVV.

J is TRBJ1-4 and V is TRBV7-2; weak D call: TRBD1 (5 bases). The length of the CDR3 is 16 residues. Germline CDR1 reads SGHTA; CDR2 reads FQGNSA. V was pared by 5 bases and J by 5 bases, with 18 bases between. CDR3 protein: CASSTSPGRMNEKLFF. For the CDR3, the DNA is TGTGCCAGCAGCACAAGCCCGGGACGGATGAATGAAAAACTGTTTTTT.

The V call is TRBV6-6, the J call TRBJ1-4; D unresolved. The V end was cut by 5 bases, the J end by 7 bases, with 17 bases between. Germline loops: CDR1 MNHNY, CDR2 SVGAGI (reference sequence). The CDR3 contains 15 residues. This chain's CDR3 is CASSPPLRPGEKLFF. In nucleotides, the CDR3 is TGTGCCAGCAGTCCCCCCCTACGGCCAGGTGAAAAACTGTTTTTT.

The chain combines TRBV5-1 with TRBJ1-1; D remains unclear. In germline, CDR1 is SGHRS, CDR2 YFSETQ. The CDR3 has 15 residues. Between the trimmed V and J ends, which lost 0 bases and 1 base, there was a span of 10 bases. The CDR3 spells CASSLGGARNTEAFF. The CDR3 bases are TGCGCCAGCAGCTTGGGGGGAGCCAGGAACACTGAAGCTTTCTTT.

V and J are TRBV4-1 and TRBJ2-3, with D unresolved. V was shortened by 8 bases and J by 1 base, with 13 bases between the two germline ends. The CDR3 contains 14 residues. Germline values: CDR1 MGHRA, CDR2 YSYEKL. The CDR3 loop reads CASGISQGTDTQYF. For the CDR3, the DNA is TGCGCCAGCGGGATTTCTCAGGGCACAGATACGCAGTATTTT.

The chain has TRBV6-6 and TRBJ2-7; 7 nucleotides align to TRBD1. J lost 6 bases, V lost 6 bases, and 5 bases had no gene match. Germline V CDR1 and CDR2: MNHNY, SVGAGI (reference sequence). This CDR3 region has 12 residues. The CDR3 DNA reads as TGTGCCAGCAGCTCCGACAGGGTCGAGCAGTACTTC. Protein sequence: CASSSDRVEQYF.

A few counts support this clone. This chain links TRBV5-1 with TRBJ1-6; 12 bases are shared with TRBD1. Germline CDR1 SGHRS, CDR2 YFSETQ. The junction had 4 bases not matched to a gene; V was cut back by 0 bases and J by 6 bases. This CDR3 contains 17 residues. Here the CDR3 reads CASSLVGTGGFNSPLHF. In DNA, the CDR3 is TGCGCCAGCAGCTTGGTGGGGACAGGGGGCTTTAATTCACCCCTCCACTTT.

This rearrangement joins TRBV5-1 to TRBJ2-2, with D possibly being TRBD1 (6 bases). The V end lost 4 bases, the J end lost 7 bases, and 20 bases lay between the germline ends. Germline values: CDR1 SGHRS, CDR2 YFSETQ. The CDR3 totals 16 residues. DNA for the CDR3: TGCGCCAGCAGCCTGTTGACTCAGGGGAAGGGCGGGGAGCTGTTTTTT. It specifies CASSLLTQGKGGELFF.